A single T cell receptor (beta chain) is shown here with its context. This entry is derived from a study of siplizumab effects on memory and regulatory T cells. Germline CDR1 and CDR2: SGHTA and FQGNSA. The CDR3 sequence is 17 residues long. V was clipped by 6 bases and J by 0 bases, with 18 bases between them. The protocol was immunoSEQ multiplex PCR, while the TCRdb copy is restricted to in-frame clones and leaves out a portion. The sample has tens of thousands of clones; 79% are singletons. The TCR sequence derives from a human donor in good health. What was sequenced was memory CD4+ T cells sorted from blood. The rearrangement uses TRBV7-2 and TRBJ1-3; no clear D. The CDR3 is CASSPQLAHLSGNTIYF. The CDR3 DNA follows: TGTGCCAGCAGTCCCCAGCTAGCACACCTCTCTGGAAACACCATATATTTT.